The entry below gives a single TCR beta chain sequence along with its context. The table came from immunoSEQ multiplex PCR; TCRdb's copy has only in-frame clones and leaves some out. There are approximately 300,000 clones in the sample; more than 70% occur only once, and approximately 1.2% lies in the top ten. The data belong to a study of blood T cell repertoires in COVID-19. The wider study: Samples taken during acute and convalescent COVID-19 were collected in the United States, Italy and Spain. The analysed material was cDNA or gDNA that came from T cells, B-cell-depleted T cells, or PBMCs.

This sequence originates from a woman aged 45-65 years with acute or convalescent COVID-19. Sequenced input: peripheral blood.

The CDR3 reads CATSDLDRNEQFF. CDR3 coding DNA: TGTGCCACCAGTGACCTGGACAGGAATGAGCAGTTCTTC. The chain couples TRBV24-1 to TRBJ2-1; 7 bases line up with TRBD1. V lost 4 bases, J lost 7 bases, and 3 bases stayed unmatched. The CDR3 totals 13 residues. From germline, CDR1 is KGHDR and CDR2 SFDVKD.